Listed here are 10 T cell receptor beta chains from one sample, sequenced in a study of shared clonotypes between healthy human individuals. Sequenced by immunoSEQ multiplex PCR; TCRdb stores in-frame clones only, minus some. This sample has some 1.5 million clones, with around 98% found just once. Sequences were obtained from naive CD4+ T cells sorted from blood. The subset is: CD45RA+ positively selected. These receptors came from a man younger than 45 in good health.

The chain links TRBV28 to TRBJ2-4; 9 nucleotides line up with TRBD2. From germline, CDR1 is MDHEN and CDR2 SYDVKM. V shed 5 bases and J 1 base; nucleotides not matched to a gene: 12. This CDR3 spans 18 amino acids. In DNA, the CDR3 is TGTGCCAGCAGTCCCACCATGCTAGCGGGAAGGGCCAAAAACATTCAGTACTTC. Its protein product is CASSPTMLAGRAKNIQYF.

The rearrangement uses TRBV5-6 and TRBJ1-5; no clear D gene. CDR1 is SGHDT, CDR2 YYEEEE, per germline. Trimming removed 5 bases from V and 4 bases from J, with 19 bases in between. The CDR3 contains 16 residues. The chain's CDR3 is CASRYLMTLINQPQHF. The CDR3 nucleotides are TGTGCCAGCAGATATCTTATGACCCTTATAAATCAGCCCCAGCATTTT.

The J gene is TRBJ2-7, the V gene TRBV7-9; D is ambiguous. The CDR3 contains 14 residues. Trimming cost V 0 bases and J 3 bases, with 9 bases left between them. Germline lookup yields CDR1 SEHNR and CDR2 FQNEAQ (reference sequence). The CDR3: CASSLAGRGYEQYF. The CDR3, as DNA: TGTGCCAGCAGCTTAGCCGGGCGTGGCTACGAGCAGTACTTC.

This chain links TRBV23-1 with TRBJ2-4; D is possibly TRBD1 (6 bases). TRBV23-1 is assigned to the ORF class and has an uncertain function. The CDR3 covers 21 residues. V lost 6 bases and J 2 bases, leaving 32 bases between the germline ends. CDR3 nucleotides: TGCGCCAGCAGGACATCGAGAAACGTCAGAGAGAGGACAGTTACCAAAAACATTCAGTACTTC. This sequence encodes CASRTSRNVRERTVTKNIQYF.

Note on this clone: This CDR3 is also generated by other DNA sequences in the sample. V usage is TRBV28 and J usage is TRBJ2-7; D is ambiguous. The length of the CDR3 is 12 residues. Trimming removed 3 bases from V and 6 bases from J, with 9 bases in between. Per the germline V gene, CDR1 is MDHEN and CDR2 is SYDVKM. The CDR3 reads CASSFSPGEQYF. The CDR3 DNA reads TGTGCCAGCAGTTTCTCCCCCGGCGAGCAGTACTTC.

The V and J genes are TRBV12-5 and TRBJ2-2; 8 bases fit TRBD2. J gave up 4 bases and V 2 bases, and 6 bases lay outside the gene matches. CDR3 size: 16 residues. Germline CDR1 LGHNT, CDR2 FRNRAP. CDR3 amino acids: CASGLWGLGSTGELFF. The CDR3 DNA is TGTGCTAGTGGTTTGTGGGGACTAGGGAGCACCGGGGAGCTGTTTTTT.

The chain recombines TRBV25-1 with TRBJ1-1; 7 nucleotides agree with TRBD1. The CDR3 runs to 15 residues. V lost 2 bases to trimming and J lost 4 bases; unmatched junction nucleotides: 7. Germline V gene data show CDR1 as MGHDK and CDR2 as SYGVNS. CDR3 in amino acids: CASSETGDRSTEAFF. CDR3 sequence (DNA): TGTGCCAGCAGTGAAACAGGGGATAGGAGCACTGAAGCTTTCTTT.

The V gene is TRBV7-2, the J gene TRBJ2-5; tentative D call: TRBD2 (6 bases). CDR3 size: 16 residues. Germline CDR1 and CDR2: SGHTA and FQGNSA. Trimming shortened V by 5 bases and J by 5 bases, and 21 bases separated the two germline ends. CDR3 region: CASSPYPGGAGETQYF. CDR3 bases: TGTGCCAGCAGCCCATACCCCGGCGGGGCCGGGGAGACCCAGTACTTC.

CDR3 in amino acids: CASSLQSSPSGRVNEQFF. CDR3 bases: TGTGCCAGCAGCTTACAGTCGAGTCCCAGCGGGAGGGTCAATGAGCAGTTCTTC. The chain employs TRBV11-2 and TRBJ2-1; the match to TRBD2 covers 10 bases. V dropped 2 bases and J dropped 6; count of bases not matched to a gene: 13. The V gene's germline CDR1 is SGHAT and CDR2 FQNNGV. The CDR3 loop spans 18 amino acids.

J is TRBJ2-3 and V is TRBV5-1; D is perhaps TRBD2 (7 bases). Trimming removed 5 bases at V and 0 bases at J, with 13 bases between. The CDR3 covers 15 residues. The germline V gene encodes CDR1 SGHRS and CDR2 YFSETQ. CDR3 amino acids: CASRREGVSTDTQYF. The CDR3 bases are TGCGCCAGCAGGAGGGAGGGGGTGAGCACAGATACGCAGTATTTT.